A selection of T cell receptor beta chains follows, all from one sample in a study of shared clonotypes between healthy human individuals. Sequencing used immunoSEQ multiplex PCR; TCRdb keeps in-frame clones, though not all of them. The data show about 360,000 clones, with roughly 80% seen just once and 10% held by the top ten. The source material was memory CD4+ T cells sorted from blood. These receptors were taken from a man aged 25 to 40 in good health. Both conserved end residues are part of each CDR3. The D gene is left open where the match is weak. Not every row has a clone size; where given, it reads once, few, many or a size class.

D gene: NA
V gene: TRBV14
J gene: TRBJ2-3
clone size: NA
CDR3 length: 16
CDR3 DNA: TGTGCCAGCAGCCAAGGGTCGGGCAGAGCAACGAATACGCAGTATTTT
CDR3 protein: CASSQGSGRATNTQYF

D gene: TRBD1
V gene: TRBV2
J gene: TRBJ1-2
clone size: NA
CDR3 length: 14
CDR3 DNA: TGTGCCAGCAGGGACAACACAGGGGCAGGGGGCTACACCTTC
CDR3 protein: CASRDNTGAGGYTF

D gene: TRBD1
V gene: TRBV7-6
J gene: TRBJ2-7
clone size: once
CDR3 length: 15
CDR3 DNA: TGTGCCAGCAGCTTATCGGCAGGGGGAACCTACGAGCAGTACTTC
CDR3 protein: CASSLSAGGTYEQYF

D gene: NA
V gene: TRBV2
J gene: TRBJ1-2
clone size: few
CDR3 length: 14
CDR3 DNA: TGTGCCAGCAGGTTGCAGGAGGCTTTGGATGGCTACACCTTC
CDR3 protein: CASRLQEALDGYTF

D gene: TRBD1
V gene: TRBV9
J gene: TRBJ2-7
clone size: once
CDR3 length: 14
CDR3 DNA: TGTGCCAGCAGCACCGGGACAGCCTCCTACGAGCAGTACTTC
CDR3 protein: CASSTGTASYEQYF

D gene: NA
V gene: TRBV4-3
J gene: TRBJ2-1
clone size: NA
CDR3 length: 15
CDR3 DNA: TGCGCCAGCAGCCAAGAATCGCACTTGGGGAATGAGCAGTTCTTC
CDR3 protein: CASSQESHLGNEQFF

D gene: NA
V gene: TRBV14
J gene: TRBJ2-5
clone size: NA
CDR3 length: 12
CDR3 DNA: TGTGCCAGCAGCCAAGCTCGAGAGACCCAGTACTTC
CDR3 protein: CASSQARETQYF

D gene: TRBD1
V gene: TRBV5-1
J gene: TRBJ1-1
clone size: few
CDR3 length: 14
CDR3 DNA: TGCGCCAGCAGCTCGGGACAGGGGAACACTGAAGCTTTCTTT
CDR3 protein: CASSSGQGNTEAFF

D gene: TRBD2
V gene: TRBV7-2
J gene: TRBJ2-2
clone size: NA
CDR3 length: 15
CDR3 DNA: TGTGCCAGCAGCCTGGGCGGGAGTAAGACCGGGGAGCTGTTTTTT
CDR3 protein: CASSLGGSKTGELFF

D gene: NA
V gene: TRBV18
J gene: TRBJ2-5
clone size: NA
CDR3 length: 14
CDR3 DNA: TGTGCCAGCTCACCAGTTGTGGCTCAAGAGACCCAGTACTTC
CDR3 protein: CASSPVVAQETQYF

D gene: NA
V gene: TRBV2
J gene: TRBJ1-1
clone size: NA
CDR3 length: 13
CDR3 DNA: TGTGCCAGTTCCCAAGAATCGAACACTGAAGCTTTCTTT
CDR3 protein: CASSQESNTEAFF

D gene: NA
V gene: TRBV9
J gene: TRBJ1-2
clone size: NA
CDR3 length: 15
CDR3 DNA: TGTGCCAGCAGCCCTGAGCCGGGGGTGGGGACTGGCTACACCTTC
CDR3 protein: CASSPEPGVGTGYTF

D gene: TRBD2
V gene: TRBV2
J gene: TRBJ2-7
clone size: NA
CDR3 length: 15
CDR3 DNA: TGTGCCAGCAGTGAACAGACTAGCGTCGTTTACGAGCAGTACTTC
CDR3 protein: CASSEQTSVVYEQYF

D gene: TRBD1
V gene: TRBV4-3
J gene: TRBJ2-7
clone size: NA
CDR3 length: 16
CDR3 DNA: TGCGCCAGCAGCCAAGATCCGGGACAGGGATCCTACGAGCAGTACTTC
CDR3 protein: CASSQDPGQGSYEQYF

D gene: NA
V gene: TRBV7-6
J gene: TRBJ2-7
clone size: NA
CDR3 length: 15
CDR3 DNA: TGTGCCAGCAGCTTAGGGACAGCTGATTCCTACGAGCAGTACTTC
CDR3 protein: CASSLGTADSYEQYF

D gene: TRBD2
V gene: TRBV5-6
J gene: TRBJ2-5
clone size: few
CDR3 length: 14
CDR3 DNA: TGTGCCAGCAGCCTCCCTAGCGGGCGGGGGACCCAGTACTTC
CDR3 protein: CASSLPSGRGTQYF

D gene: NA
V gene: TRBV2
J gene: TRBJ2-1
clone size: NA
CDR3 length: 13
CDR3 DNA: TGTGCCAGCAGTGAACATTCCATCAATGAGCAGTTCTTC
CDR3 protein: CASSEHSINEQFF

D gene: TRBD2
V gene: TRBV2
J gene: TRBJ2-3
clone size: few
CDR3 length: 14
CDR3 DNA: TGTGCCAGCCGGGACTGGGACTACACAGATACGCAGTATTTT
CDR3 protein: CASRDWDYTDTQYF

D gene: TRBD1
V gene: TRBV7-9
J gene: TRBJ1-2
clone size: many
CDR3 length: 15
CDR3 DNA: TGTGCCAGCAGCTTCACTATATCAGGGGGCGATGGCTACACCTTC
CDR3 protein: CASSFTISGGDGYTF

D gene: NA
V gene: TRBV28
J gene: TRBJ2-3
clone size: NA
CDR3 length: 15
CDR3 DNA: TGTGCCAGCAGAAAACCGGGATCCTACACAGATACGCAGTATTTT
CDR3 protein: CASRKPGSYTDTQYF

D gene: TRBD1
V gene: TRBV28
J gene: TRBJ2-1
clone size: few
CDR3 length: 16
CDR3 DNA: TGTGCCAGCAGTCCCGGACAGGTTCTCGCTTACAATGAGCAGTTCTTC
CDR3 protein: CASSPGQVLAYNEQFF

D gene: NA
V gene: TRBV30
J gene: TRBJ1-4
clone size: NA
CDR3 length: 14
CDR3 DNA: TGTGCCTGGAGTGGCAGTTCAACTAATGAAAAACTGTTTTTT
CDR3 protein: CAWSGSSTNEKLFF

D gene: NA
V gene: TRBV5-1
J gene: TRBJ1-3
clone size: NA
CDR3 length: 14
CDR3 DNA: TGCGCCAGCAGCTTGGATGCGTCCGGAAACACCATATATTTT
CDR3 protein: CASSLDASGNTIYF

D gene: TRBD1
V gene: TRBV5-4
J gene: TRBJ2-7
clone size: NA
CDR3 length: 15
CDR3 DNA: TGTGCCAGCAGCGGGGACAGCTCCTTTCAGGACGAGCAGTACTTC
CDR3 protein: CASSGDSSFQDEQYF

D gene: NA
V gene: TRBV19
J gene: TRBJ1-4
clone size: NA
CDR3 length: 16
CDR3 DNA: TGTGCCAGTAGTTTAGGGACCGAGCAACTTAATGAAAAACTGTTTTTT
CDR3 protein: CASSLGTEQLNEKLFF

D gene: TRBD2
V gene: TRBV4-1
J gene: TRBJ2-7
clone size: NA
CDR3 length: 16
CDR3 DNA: TGCGCCAGCAGCCGCACGTTTGCGGGAGGTACCTACGAGCAGTACTTC
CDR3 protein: CASSRTFAGGTYEQYF

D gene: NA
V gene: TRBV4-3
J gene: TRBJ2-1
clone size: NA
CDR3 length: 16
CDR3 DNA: TGCGCCAGCAGCCAAGATGCCAGCGGGCGGGGCTATGAGCAGTTCTTC
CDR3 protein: CASSQDASGRGYEQFF

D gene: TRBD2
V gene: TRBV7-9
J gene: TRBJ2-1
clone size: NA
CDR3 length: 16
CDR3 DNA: TGTGCCAGCAGCTCCCAATTGGGACTAGACTACAATGAGCAGTTCTTC
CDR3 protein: CASSSQLGLDYNEQFF

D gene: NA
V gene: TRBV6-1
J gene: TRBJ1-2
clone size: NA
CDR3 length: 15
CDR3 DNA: TGTGCCAGCAACAAGGTCATGTCAGCTAACTATGGCTACACCTTC
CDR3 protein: CASNKVMSANYGYTF

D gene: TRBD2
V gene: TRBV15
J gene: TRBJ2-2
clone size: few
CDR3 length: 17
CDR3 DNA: TGTGCCACCAGCAGAGATCTGTCCCCTAGCGGTCACGGGGAGCTGTTTTTT
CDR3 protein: CATSRDLSPSGHGELFF

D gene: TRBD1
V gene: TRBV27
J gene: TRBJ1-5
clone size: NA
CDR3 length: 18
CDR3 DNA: TGTGCCAGCAGTGGACAGGGGGCCTTTTTATTCGGCAATCAGCCCCAGCATTTT
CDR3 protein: CASSGQGAFLFGNQPQHF

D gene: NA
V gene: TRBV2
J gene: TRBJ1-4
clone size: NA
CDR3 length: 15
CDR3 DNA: TGTGCCAGCAGTCGACAGGTTTCAACTAATGAAAAACTGTTTTTT
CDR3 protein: CASSRQVSTNEKLFF

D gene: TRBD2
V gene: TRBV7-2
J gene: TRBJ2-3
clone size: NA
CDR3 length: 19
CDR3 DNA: TGTGCCAGCAGCTTAGGATTAGGACTAGCGGGAGGGATTTCCGATACGCAGTATTTT
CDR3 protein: CASSLGLGLAGGISDTQYF

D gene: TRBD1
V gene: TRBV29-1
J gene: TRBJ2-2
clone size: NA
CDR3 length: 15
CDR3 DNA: TGCAGCGTTGAACACAGGGGCGCAGGCACCGGGGAGCTGTTTTTT
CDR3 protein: CSVEHRGAGTGELFF

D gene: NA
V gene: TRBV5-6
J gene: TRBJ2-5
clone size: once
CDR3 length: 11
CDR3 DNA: TGTGCCAGCAGCTTGGGTCCCTCCCAGTACTTC
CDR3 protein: CASSLGPSQYF

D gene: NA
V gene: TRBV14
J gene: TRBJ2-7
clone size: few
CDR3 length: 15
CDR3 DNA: TGTGCCAGCAGCCTTAGACTCGGACGCTCCTACGAGCAGTACTTC
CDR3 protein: CASSLRLGRSYEQYF

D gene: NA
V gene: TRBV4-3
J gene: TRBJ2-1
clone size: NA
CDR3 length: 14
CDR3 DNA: TGCGCCAGCAGCCAAAGCTTAGCGGCGAATGAGCAGTTCTTC
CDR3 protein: CASSQSLAANEQFF

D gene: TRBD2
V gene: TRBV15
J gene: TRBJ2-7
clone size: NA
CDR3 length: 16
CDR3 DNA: TGTGCCACCAGCAGAGGGAGGGCGGGAGACCCCTACGAGCAGTACTTC
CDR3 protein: CATSRGRAGDPYEQYF

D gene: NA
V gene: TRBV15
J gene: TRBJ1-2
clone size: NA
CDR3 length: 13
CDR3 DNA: TGTGCCACCAGCCCCCGAGGGACTGACGGCTACACCTTC
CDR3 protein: CATSPRGTDGYTF

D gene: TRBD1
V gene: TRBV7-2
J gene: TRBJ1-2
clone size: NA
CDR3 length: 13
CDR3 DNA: TGTGCCAGCAGCTACGGACAGGGGGCCGGCTACACCTTC
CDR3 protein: CASSYGQGAGYTF

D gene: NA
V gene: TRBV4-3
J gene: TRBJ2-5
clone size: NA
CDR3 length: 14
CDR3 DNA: TGCGCCAGCAGCCCCGCAGGGACCATCGAGACCCAGTACTTC
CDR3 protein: CASSPAGTIETQYF

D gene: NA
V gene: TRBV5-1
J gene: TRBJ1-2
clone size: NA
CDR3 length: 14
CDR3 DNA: TGCGCCAGCAGCTTGGATCGCAGTCTCTATGGCTACACCTTC
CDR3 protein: CASSLDRSLYGYTF

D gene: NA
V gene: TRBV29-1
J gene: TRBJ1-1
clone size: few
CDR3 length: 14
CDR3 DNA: TGCAGCGGTAAAACGACAGTTTTGGACACTGAAGCTTTCTTT
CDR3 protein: CSGKTTVLDTEAFF

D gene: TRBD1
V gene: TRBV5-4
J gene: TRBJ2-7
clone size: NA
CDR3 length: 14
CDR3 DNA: TGTGCCAGCAGCGAAGGGACAGCTAACTACGAGCAGTACTTC
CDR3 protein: CASSEGTANYEQYF

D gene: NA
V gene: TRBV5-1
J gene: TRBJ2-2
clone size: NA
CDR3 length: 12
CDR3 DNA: TGCGCCAGCAGCGTCGACAGGGGGGAGCTGTTTTTT
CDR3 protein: CASSVDRGELFF

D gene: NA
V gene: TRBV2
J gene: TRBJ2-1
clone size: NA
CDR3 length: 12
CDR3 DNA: TGTGCCAGCAGTGAAGCGCGGACTGTTCATTTCTTC
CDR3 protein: CASSEARTVHFF

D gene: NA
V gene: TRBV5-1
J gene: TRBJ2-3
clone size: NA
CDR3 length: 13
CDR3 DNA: TGCGCCAGCAGCGACGGTGCCACAGATACGCAGTATTTT
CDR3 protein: CASSDGATDTQYF

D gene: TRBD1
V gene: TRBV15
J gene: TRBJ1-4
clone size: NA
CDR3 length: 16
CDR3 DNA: TGTGCCACCAGCAGTCCCGGACAGGGCACTAATGAAAAACTGTTTTTT
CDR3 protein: CATSSPGQGTNEKLFF

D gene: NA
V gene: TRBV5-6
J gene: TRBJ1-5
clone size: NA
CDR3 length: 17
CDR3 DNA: TGTGCCAGCAGCTTGGGTTACGGCAGAACGGCCAATCAGCCCCAGCATTTT
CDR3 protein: CASSLGYGRTANQPQHF

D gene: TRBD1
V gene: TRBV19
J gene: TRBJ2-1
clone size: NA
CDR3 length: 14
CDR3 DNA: TGTGCCAGTAGAGGCACAGGGGCTAACAATGAGCAGTTCTTC
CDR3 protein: CASRGTGANNEQFF

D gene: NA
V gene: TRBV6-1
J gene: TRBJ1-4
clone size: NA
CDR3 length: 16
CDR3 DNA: TGTGCCAGCAGTGAGGGGGCCGCACCAACTAATGAAAAACTGTTTTTT
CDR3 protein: CASSEGAAPTNEKLFF

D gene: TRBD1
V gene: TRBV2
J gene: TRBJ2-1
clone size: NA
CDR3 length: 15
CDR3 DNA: TGTGCCAGCGCCCAAGACAGGGGGCCAGGGGGTGAGCAGTTCTTC
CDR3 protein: CASAQDRGPGGEQFF

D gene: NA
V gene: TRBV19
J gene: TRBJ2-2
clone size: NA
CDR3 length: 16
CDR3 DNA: TGTGCCAGTAGTAATCCCGGAGGTTCAAACACCGGGGAGCTGTTTTTT
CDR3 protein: CASSNPGGSNTGELFF

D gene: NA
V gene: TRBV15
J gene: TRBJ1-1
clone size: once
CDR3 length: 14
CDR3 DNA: TGTGCCACCAGCAGAGACAGACTGAACACTGAAGCTTTCTTT
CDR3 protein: CATSRDRLNTEAFF

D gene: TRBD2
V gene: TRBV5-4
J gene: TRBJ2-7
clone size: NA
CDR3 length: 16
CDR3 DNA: TGTGCCAGCAGCCGTGGTAGGGGCGGGGGAGCCTACGAGCAGTACTTC
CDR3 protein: CASSRGRGGGAYEQYF